This T cell receptor (beta chain) was sequenced for a study of identifying expanded T cells in peripheral blood. Trimming pared 8 bases from V and 0 bases from J, leaving 12 bases between. Germline assignment: CDR1 MGHRA and CDR2 YSYEKL. The CDR3 has 14 amino acids. Study results and limitations: Approximately 1.1 clones differed between technical replicates, versus around 15 and 18 over time. Variance in clone template counts between roughly 2-week samples significantly increased with total template count across all healthy donors.

Comment on this clone: The antigen is not known.

The method was immunoSEQ multiplex PCR; TCRdb's version includes in-frame clones alone and lacks a portion of them. The table has approximately 91,000 clones, 88% seen once. The chain recombines TRBV4-1 with TRBJ2-3, with D possibly matching TRBD1 (6 bases). Sequencing was done on a sample of blood. The receptor comes from a person aged 18 to 70 in good health. CDR3 protein: CASGGGRSTDTQYF. CDR3 in DNA: TGCGCCAGCGGTGGGGGCCGGAGCACAGATACGCAGTATTTT.